The 2 T cell receptor beta chains reported below all come from one sample, sequenced in a study of blood T cell repertoires in COVID-19. The table came from immunoSEQ multiplex PCR; TCRdb's copy has only in-frame clones and leaves some out. The table records some 200,000 clones, about 86% of them present only once. The material sequenced was peripheral blood. The receptors come from a woman aged 65 to 85 with COVID-19, enrolled during active disease.

In this sample, this clone turned up a few times. This chain connects TRBV27 to TRBJ2-6; D may be TRBD1 (6 bases). The V gene lost 7 bases and the J gene lost 4 bases, with 20 bases spanning the gap. Germline V gene lookup returns CDR1 MNHEY and CDR2 SMNVEV (reference sequence). The CDR3 sequence is 17 residues long. This chain's CDR3 is CASTSGTWTSGANVLTF. In DNA form, the CDR3 reads TGTGCCAGCACTTCCGGGACATGGACCTCCGGGGCCAACGTCCTGACTTTC.

The chain carries TRBV29-1 and TRBJ2-7, with 7 bases matching TRBD1. V dropped 1 base and J dropped 0; count of bases not matched to a gene: 6. The CDR3 loop spans 15 amino acids. Germline CDR1 SQVTM, CDR2 ANQGSEA. The CDR3 nucleotides read TGCAGCGTTGAAGGGGACAGCAGGAGCTCCTACGAGCAGTACTTC. Translating gives CSVEGDSRSSYEQYF.